What follows describes a single TCR beta chain. The antigen is not known. 13 Jbeta primers and 60 Vbeta primers were used for the PCR. Data came from immunoSEQ multiplex PCR; TCRdb stores just in-frame clones and leaves some out. The top ten clones hold around 9.1% of a sample with about 140,000 clones, 70% to 85% of them seen once. These data come from a study of cytomegalovirus exposure and HLA in healthy donors. Study results and limitations: In terms of immune exposure information, only CMV serostatus was available. Cytomegalovirus status was reportedly diagnosed by the classifier with high specificity and sensitivity.

Sequencing was performed on PBMCs. This TCR derives from a woman between 50 and 59 years old in good health and CMV-seropositive.

CDR3: CASSSATGGYGYTF. The CDR3 DNA sequence: TGTGCCAGCAGTTCCGCGACCGGGGGCTATGGCTACACCTTC. The genes are TRBV28 and TRBJ1-2; possible D gene TRBD1, 5 bases. Germline loops: CDR1 MDHEN, CDR2 SYDVKM. Trimming pared 4 bases from V and 4 bases from J, leaving 13 bases between. CDR3 length: 14 amino acids.